Listed here are 5 T cell receptor beta chains from one sample, sequenced in a study of cytomegalovirus exposure and HLA in healthy donors (dated by TCRdb to 2016 to 2017). Library generation was performed with the immunoSEQ multiplex PCR assay. A mixture of 60 forward primers for TCR Vbeta segments and 13 reverse primers for TCR Jbeta segments was used in the multiplex PCR. What TCRdb holds here is the immuneACCESS table cut down to in-frame rearrangements. Part of the clones is not present; checked against another copy, under half of the missing clones reflect an unresolved V gene, and the others are unexplained. Counted in this sample were approximately 150,000 clones; roughly three quarters of them appeared once. The leading ten clones occupy about a tenth of the sample. Sequenced input: PBMCs. Every receptor here comes from a man aged 18 to 30 in good health and CMV-seropositive.

The J gene is TRBJ2-1, the V gene TRBV11-3, with D maybe TRBD1 (6 bases). Looked up from germline, CDR1 is SGHNT and CDR2 is YENEEA. V lost 5 bases to trimming and J lost 0 bases, with 11 bases between them. There are 15 residues in the CDR3. The CDR3 spells CASSVGTLSYNEQFF. CDR3 nucleotides: TGTGCCAGCAGCGTCGGGACACTCTCCTACAATGAGCAGTTCTTC.

The CDR3 is CASSQRGGRSTDTQYF. The CDR3 coding sequence is TGTGCCAGCAGCCAACGTGGCGGGAGGTCCACAGATACGCAGTATTTT. The rearrangement uses TRBV16 and TRBJ2-3, with TRBD2 matching over 8 bases. The CDR3 has 16 amino acids. With V trimmed by 2 bases and J by 2 bases, 6 bases remained unmatched. Per germline, CDR1 KGHSY and CDR2 FQNENV.

The V and J genes are TRBV6-5 and TRBJ1-2; D uncertain. Trimming pared 6 bases from V and 6 bases from J, leaving 17 bases between. Germline V CDR1 and CDR2: MNHEY, SVGAGI. The CDR3 contains 14 residues. For the CDR3, the DNA is TGTGCCAGCAGCCAAGGACGGGCCGGGAATGGCTACACCTTC. The encoded protein is CASSQGRAGNGYTF.

The chain uses TRBV19 and TRBJ2-7; 9 bases are a match to TRBD1. The CDR3 spans 15 residues. The V gene end was trimmed by 7 bases and the J gene end by 2 bases; junction bases not matched to a gene: 9. Germline CDR1 is LNHDA and CDR2 is SQIVND (reference sequence). In DNA, the CDR3 is TGTGCCAGTAACAGGGCGGGACAGGGTACCTACGAGCAGTACTTC. It encodes CASNRAGQGTYEQYF.

V gene TRBV5-1 combines with J gene TRBJ1-3; the match to TRBD1 covers 10 bases. The CDR3 has 16 residues. The germline V gene encodes CDR1 SGHRS and CDR2 YFSETQ. V was clipped by 4 bases and J by 5 bases; unmatched bases: 9. The CDR3 nucleotides are TGCGCCAGCAGCCCTGAACCGGGACAGGGGAGAAACACCATATATTTT. Protein sequence: CASSPEPGQGRNTIYF.